These 27 T cell receptor beta chains were sequenced from one sample in a study of CD8+ T cells in alopecia areata. Once RNA had been extracted, it was reverse transcribed into cDNA to act as the sequencing template. Only in-frame clones appear in the TCRdb table, and some are missing; sequencing was by immunoSEQ multiplex PCR. The sample lists over 200,000 clones, 50% to 75% occurring once. Documented treatment: oral pan-JAK inhibitor, 5-10 mg twice daily. The starting material was CD4+ T cells sorted from blood, obtained at week 4, from a patient treated with tofacitinib. Source of these receptors: a human donor with alopecia areata.

This clone was seen a few times. The chain couples TRBV14 to TRBJ1-1; tentative D call: TRBD1 (5 bases). V dropped 4 bases and J dropped 5 bases, with 17 bases sitting between them. CDR3 size: 15 residues. Germline values: CDR1 SGHDN, CDR2 FVKESK. The CDR3 reads CASSPGTPKSTEAFF. As DNA, the CDR3 is TGTGCCAGCAGCCCTGGGACTCCAAAGAGTACTGAAGCTTTCTTT.

This sequence joins TRBV4-1 and TRBJ2-3, with 8 bases aligning to TRBD1. The germline V gene has CDR1 MGHRA and CDR2 YSYEKL. J was trimmed by 12 bases and V by 2 bases; bases with no gene match: 10. The CDR3 length is 14 residues. The CDR3 here is CASSQTPEGTGQYF. The CDR3 nucleotides read TGCGCCAGCAGCCAAACTCCTGAGGGGACAGGCCAGTATTTT.

This clone was counted a few times. The V gene is TRBV7-2, the J gene TRBJ2-3, with TRBD2 matching 8 bases. Germline trimming cut 9 bases from V and 0 bases from J; bases unmatched to any gene: 5. The CDR3 sequence is 14 residues long. Germline values: CDR1 SGHTA, CDR2 FQGNSA. CDR3 in amino acids: CASTGRGSTDTQYF. The CDR3, as DNA: TGTGCCAGTACCGGGAGGGGAAGCACAGATACGCAGTATTTT.

Remarks on this clone: A read error may produce the germline difference seen at one junction end. The chain employs TRBV5-1 and TRBJ1-2, with D perhaps matching TRBD1 (5 bases). Germline V CDR1 and CDR2: SGHRS, YFSETQ. The CDR3 loop spans 13 amino acids. In nucleotides, the CDR3 is TGCGCCAGCAGGTTGGCCAGGGAGCATGGCTACACCTTC. Translation gives CASRLAREHGYTF.

This chain connects TRBV5-4 to TRBJ2-1; 8 bases align to TRBD1. J was trimmed by 4 bases and V by 3 bases; bases with no gene match: 9. The germline V gene encodes CDR1 SGHNT and CDR2 YYREEE (reference sequence). CDR3 length: 16 residues. The CDR3 sequence is CASSSPSGGAYNEQFF. CDR3 bases: TGTGCCAGCAGCTCCCCCTCAGGGGGCGCTTACAATGAGCAGTTCTTC. The whole variable domain, filled in from reference TRBV5-4 and TRBJ2-1, reads ETGVTQSPTHLIKTRGQQVTLRCSSQSGHNTVSWYQQALGQGPQFIFQYYREEENGRGNFPPRFSGLQFPNYSSELNVNALELDDSALYLCASSSPSGGAYNEQFFGPGTRLTVL.

The gene calls are TRBV19 and TRBJ1-5; D is perhaps TRBD1 (6 bases). Trimming cost V 7 bases and J 4 bases, with 8 bases left between them. This CDR3 spans 12 amino acids. CDR1 and CDR2 (germline): LNHDA, SQIVND (reference sequence). The chain's CDR3 is CASTGQNQPQHF. The CDR3 coding sequence is TGTGCCAGTACCGGACAGAATCAGCCCCAGCATTTT.

V and J are TRBV30 and TRBJ1-1; perhaps TRBD1 as D (5 bases). This CDR3 is built from 12 residues. V lost 5 bases, J lost 1 base, and 8 bases lay in between. Looked up from germline, CDR1 is GTSNPN and CDR2 is SVGIG (reference sequence). The CDR3 loop is CAWADRNTEAFF. The CDR3 nucleotides are TGTGCCTGGGCCGACAGGAACACTGAAGCTTTCTTT.

J is TRBJ1-2 and V is TRBV19, with no clear D. Germline V gene sequence: CDR1 LNHDA, CDR2 SQIVND (reference sequence). Trimming pared 3 bases from V and 7 bases from J, leaving 15 bases between. This CDR3 has 14 amino acids. The CDR3 bases are TGTGCCAGTAGTATGGTGCGGGGATTGGGTGGCTACACCTTC. Residues: CASSMVRGLGGYTF.

Concerning this clone: Other DNA sequences within the sample encode an identical CDR3. The chain uses TRBV2 and TRBJ2-7; TRBD1 is a possible D gene (6 bases). The CDR3 is made up of 12 amino acids. Trimming cost V 5 bases and J 3 bases, with 8 bases left between them. Per germline, CDR1 SNHLY and CDR2 FYNNEI. DNA of the CDR3: TGTGCCAGCAGTACGGACAGCTACGAGCAGTACTTC. It is translated as CASSTDSYEQYF.

This clone came up a few times. The chain has TRBV7-2 and TRBJ1-5; D remains unclear. The V end was cut by 1 base, the J end by 4 bases, with 11 bases between. The CDR3 has 15 amino acids. Germline V gives CDR1 SGHTA, CDR2 FQGNSA. The DNA of the CDR3 is TGTGCCAGCAGCTTAGAAGTGGGCGGGAATCAGCCCCAGCATTTT. Encoded protein: CASSLEVGGNQPQHF. Full variable domain (remainder filled in from reference TRBV7-2 and TRBJ1-5): GAGVSQSPSNKVTEKGKDVELRCDPISGHTALYWYRQSLGQGLEFLIYFQGNSAPDKSGLPSDRFSAERTGGSVSTLTIQRTQQEDSAVYLCASSLEVGGNQPQHFGDGTRLSIL.

The chain joins TRBV29-1 to TRBJ1-5, with a tentative D call TRBD1 (5 bases). The CDR3 has 14 amino acids. In germline, CDR1 is SQVTM, CDR2 ANQGSEA. Trimming removed 4 bases from V and 2 bases from J, with 12 bases in between. The CDR3 DNA follows: TGCAGCGTTGGGGGGAATGGAGGCAATCAGCCCCAGCATTTT. Its translation is CSVGGNGGNQPQHF.

This chain joins TRBV4-2 and TRBJ1-3; D is unclear. The V and J ends lost 4 bases and 0 bases respectively, with 16 bases between them. This CDR3 has 17 residues. Germline CDR1 LGHNA, CDR2 YNFKEQ. The chain's CDR3 is CASSPYNSRGSGNTIYF. The CDR3 region has the DNA TGTGCCAGCAGCCCCTACAACTCGCGAGGCTCTGGAAACACCATATATTTT.

In this sample, this clone turned up once. The V gene is TRBV11-1, the J gene TRBJ2-7; no clear D. The CDR3 consists of 13 residues. Trimming pared 3 bases from V and 7 bases from J, leaving 13 bases between. The germline CDR1 and CDR2 sequences are SGHAT and FQDESV (reference sequence). The CDR3 sequence: CASSFRPGDEQYF. CDR3 DNA: TGTGCCAGCAGCTTTAGACCCGGCGATGAGCAGTACTTC. Based on the CDR3 plus reference TRBV11-1 and TRBJ2-7, the full variable domain is EAEVAQSPRYKITEKSQAVAFWCDPISGHATLYWYRQILGQGPELLVQFQDESVVDDSQLPKDRFSAERLKGVDSTLKIQPAELGDSAMYLCASSFRPGDEQYFGPGTRLTVT.

The V gene is TRBV27, the J gene TRBJ1-1; 8 nucleotides agree with TRBD1. The CDR3 runs 14 residues. In germline, CDR1 is MNHEY, CDR2 SMNVEV (reference sequence). Trimming cost V 6 bases and J 5 bases; bases outside gene matches: 8. The CDR3 DNA follows: TGTGCCAGCAGAACGGGACAGGTAAGGACTGAAGCTTTCTTT. Its translation: CASRTGQVRTEAFF.

CDR3 coding DNA: TGTGCCAGTAGTAATACAGGGCCGCGCTACACCTTC. It encodes CASSNTGPRYTF. The chain recombines TRBV19 with TRBJ1-2; tentatively, D is TRBD1 (6 bases). The CDR3 contains 12 residues. CDR1 is LNHDA, CDR2 SQIVND, per germline (reference sequence). Trimming removed 4 bases from V and 9 bases from J, with 12 bases in between.

To note about this clone: The same CDR3 is also encoded by other DNA sequences in this sample. CDR3 sequence: CAWSVGANTEAFF. The CDR3, as DNA: TGTGCCTGGAGTGTAGGGGCGAACACTGAAGCTTTCTTT. The chain employs TRBV30 and TRBJ1-1; tentative D call: TRBD1 (5 bases). The CDR3 sequence is 13 residues long. Deletions cut 0 bases from V and 1 base from J, with 6 bases between. Germline-derived CDR1 and CDR2 are GTSNPN and SVGIG (reference sequence).

The chain recombines TRBV29-1 with TRBJ2-3; D gene uncertain. The V gene lost 3 bases and the J gene lost 2 bases, with 6 bases spanning the gap. Per the germline V gene, CDR1 is SQVTM and CDR2 is ANQGSEA. This CDR3 has 12 amino acids. As DNA, the CDR3 is TGCAGCGTTGAGAAGGACACAGATACGCAGTATTTT. It specifies CSVEKDTDTQYF.

This clone has only a few counts. The chain has TRBV7-2 and TRBJ2-3; 10 nucleotides line up with TRBD1. Germline V gene data show CDR1 as SGHTA and CDR2 as FQGNSA. With V trimmed by 5 bases and J by 1 base, 6 bases remained unmatched. The CDR3 runs to 16 residues. CDR3 in DNA: TGTGCCAGCAGCCGGGGTGGGACAGGGGGCACAGATACGCAGTATTTT. It codes for CASSRGGTGGTDTQYF.

The chain uses TRBV29-1 and TRBJ2-5; a possible D gene is TRBD1 (5 bases). Germline V gene lookup returns CDR1 SQVTM and CDR2 ANQGSEA. Trimming took off 2 bases at V and 2 bases at J, with 12 bases between the two ends. CDR3 length equals 14 residues. This chain's CDR3 is CSVEQGLVQETQYF. Written as DNA, the CDR3 is TGCAGCGTTGAACAGGGATTAGTTCAAGAGACCCAGTACTTC.

This clone was counted between two and nine times. The chain links TRBV7-3 to TRBJ2-7; tentatively, D is TRBD1 (6 bases). Trimming cost V 2 bases and J 3 bases, with 11 bases left between them. The CDR3 sequence is 14 residues long. Germline V gene data show CDR1 as SGHTA and CDR2 as FQGTGA. The CDR3 sequence is CASSLGAGDYEQYF. In nucleotides, the CDR3 is TGTGCCAGCAGCTTAGGGGCAGGGGACTACGAGCAGTACTTC.

This chain connects TRBV4-2 to TRBJ1-5; no clear D. The CDR3 is 14 amino acids. Germline loops: CDR1 LGHNA, CDR2 YNFKEQ. V lost 0 bases to trimming and J lost 5 bases, with 8 bases between them. The CDR3 nucleotides are TGTGCCAGCAGCCAAGACTCCTCTGATCAGCCCCAGCATTTT. This gives the protein CASSQDSSDQPQHF.

This sequence joins TRBV29-1 and TRBJ1-1; 7 bases line up with TRBD1. Germline values: CDR1 SQVTM, CDR2 ANQGSEA. Germline trimming cut 6 bases from V and 4 bases from J; bases unmatched to any gene: 11. The CDR3 loop spans 14 amino acids. CDR3 coding DNA: TGCAGCGTCGACCACTCCAGGGGGAGCACTGAAGCTTTCTTT. Translation: CSVDHSRGSTEAFF.

J is TRBJ2-7 and V is TRBV5-4, with D perhaps matching TRBD1 or TRBD2 (5 bases each). This CDR3 region has 14 residues. Germline CDR1 SGHNT, CDR2 YYREEE (reference sequence). Between the trimmed V and J ends, which lost 4 bases and 3 bases, there was a span of 14 bases. CDR3 sequence reads: CASSPPGRSYEQYF. Written as DNA, the CDR3 is TGTGCCAGCAGCCCCCCGGGACGGAGCTACGAGCAGTACTTC.

This clone appeared once. The rearrangement links TRBV15 to TRBJ2-6; maybe TRBD2 (5 bases). This CDR3 has 15 amino acids. Looked up from germline, CDR1 is LNHNV and CDR2 is YYDKDF (reference sequence). V lost 3 bases and J 0 bases, leaving 6 bases between the germline ends. The CDR3 coding sequence is TGTGCCACCAGCAGCGGGGTCTCTGGGGCCAACGTCCTGACTTTC. Amino acids: CATSSGVSGANVLTF. The variable domain in full, completed from reference TRBV15 and TRBJ2-6, reads DAMVIQNPRYQVTQFGKPVTLSCSQTLNHNVMYWYQQKSSQAPKLLFHYYDKDFNNEADTPDNFQSRRPNTSFCFLDIRSPGLGDTAMYLCATSSGVSGANVLTFGAGSRLTVL.

V usage is TRBV15 and J usage is TRBJ2-3; 7 bases match TRBD2. V dropped 5 bases and J dropped 2; count of bases not matched to a gene: 4. From germline, CDR1 is LNHNV and CDR2 YYDKDF (reference sequence). The CDR3 has 14 residues. This CDR3 reads CATSPSGNTDTQYF. As DNA, the CDR3 is TGTGCCACCAGCCCCAGCGGGAACACAGATACGCAGTATTTT.

This clone came up a few times. This sequence joins TRBV15 and TRBJ1-2; no reliable D call. V lost 3 bases and J 2 bases, leaving 10 bases between the germline ends. The CDR3 runs 14 residues. CDR1 is LNHNV and CDR2 is YYDKDF in the germline V gene (reference sequence). CDR3 sequence reads: CATSRGWTNYGYTF. The CDR3 region has the DNA TGTGCCACCAGCAGGGGTTGGACCAACTATGGCTACACCTTC.

This clone was counted only a few times. V usage is TRBV4-1 and J usage is TRBJ1-6; D is uncertain. This CDR3 region has 14 residues. V was clipped by 0 bases and J by 5 bases, with 5 bases between them. From germline, CDR1 is MGHRA and CDR2 YSYEKL. The CDR3 loop is CASSQDSDNSPLHF. The CDR3 region has the DNA TGCGCCAGCAGCCAAGACAGCGATAATTCACCCCTCCACTTT.